One and the same sample provided the 30 T cell receptor beta chains below, sequenced in a study of OX40 agonist ivuxolimab in advanced cancers. Clones were sequenced by immunoSEQ multiplex PCR, and TCRdb holds only the in-frame ones, with some missing. The sample includes about 110,000 clones, about 91% of them seen just once. The sample was CD4+ or CD8+ T cells sorted from blood, taken in a trial of the OX40 agonist ivuxolimab. The receptors stem from an adult with an advanced solid tumor such as melanoma, head and neck, liver or kidney cancer.

The rearrangement uses TRBV7-6 and TRBJ2-6; TRBD1 agrees at 8 bases. The CDR3 extends over 20 amino acids. Germline CDR1 reads SGHVS; CDR2 reads FNYEAQ. V lost 5 bases to trimming and J lost 0 bases; unmatched junction nucleotides: 15. The CDR3 loop reads CASSESSVGQVFSGANVLTF. In DNA, the CDR3 is TGTGCCAGCAGCGAATCCTCCGTGGGACAGGTCTTCTCTGGGGCCAACGTCCTGACTTTC.

The sample holds one count of this clone. The chain links TRBV28 to TRBJ1-5; D may be TRBD1 (5 bases). The CDR3 covers 14 residues. Germline V gene lookup returns CDR1 MDHEN and CDR2 SYDVKM. Trimming stripped 2 bases from V and 1 base from J, with 6 bases between. The CDR3 sequence is CASSLNRSNQPQHF. The CDR3 coding sequence is TGTGCCAGCAGTTTAAACAGGAGCAATCAGCCCCAGCATTTT.

V and J are TRBV6-6 and TRBJ1-2, with 7 bases that match TRBD1. V dropped 6 bases and J dropped 2; count of bases not matched to a gene: 6. The CDR3 covers 14 residues. Germline values: CDR1 MNHNY, CDR2 SVGAGI (reference sequence). In DNA form, the CDR3 reads TGTGCCAGCAGGATACAGGGGCTGAACTATGGCTACACCTTC. Translation gives CASRIQGLNYGYTF.

V usage is TRBV10-3 and J usage is TRBJ1-1, with 7 bases that match TRBD1. The V gene end was trimmed by 4 bases and the J gene end by 0 bases; junction bases not matched to a gene: 2. This CDR3 is built from 14 residues. Germline-derived CDR1 and CDR2 are ENHRY and SYGVKD. CDR3 DNA: TGTGCCATCAGTGGACAGGGTCTGAACACTGAAGCTTTCTTT. Residues: CAISGQGLNTEAFF.

This clone has a single count. The V gene is TRBV29-1, the J gene TRBJ2-5; D ambiguous. The CDR3 sequence is 14 residues long. The V end lost 2 bases, the J end lost 2 bases, and 12 bases lay between the germline ends. Germline-derived CDR1 and CDR2 are SQVTM and ANQGSEA. The CDR3 loop is CSVERKGHQETQYF. The CDR3, as DNA: TGCAGCGTTGAACGGAAGGGCCATCAAGAGACCCAGTACTTC.

The J gene is TRBJ2-2, the V gene TRBV10-1; D may be TRBD2 (6 bases). This CDR3 is built from 16 residues. Germline CDR1 is WNHNN and CDR2 is SYGVQD (reference sequence). Trimming shortened V by 2 bases and J by 4 bases, and 14 bases separated the two germline ends. CDR3 in DNA: TGCGCCAGCAGTGAGCAGACTAGAGGACCCACCGGGGAGCTGTTTTTT. Encoded protein: CASSEQTRGPTGELFF.

The rearrangement links TRBV6-1 to TRBJ1-2, with 7 bases that match TRBD1. CDR3 length: 13 residues. The trim removed 6 bases at V and 2 bases at J, leaving 3 bases unmatched. CDR1 and CDR2 (germline): MNHNS, SASEGT. This CDR3 is CASSQQGNYGYTF. As DNA, the CDR3 is TGTGCCAGCAGCCAACAGGGGAACTATGGCTACACCTTC.

V usage is TRBV19 and J usage is TRBJ1-1; D is undetermined. This CDR3 has 17 amino acids. V dropped 1 base and J dropped 1 base, with 16 bases sitting between them. The germline V gene encodes CDR1 LNHDA and CDR2 SQIVND (reference sequence). The CDR3 DNA reads as TGTGCCAGTAGTATAGGTCCCCGGGAGTATTCGAACACTGAAGCTTTCTTT. Its protein is CASSIGPREYSNTEAFF.

V and J are TRBV5-1 and TRBJ1-1; D remains unclear. The CDR3 consists of 12 residues. The germline CDR1 and CDR2 sequences are SGHRS and YFSETQ. The V end lost 4 bases, the J end lost 7 bases, and 11 bases lay between the germline ends. The CDR3 DNA reads TGCGCCAGCAGCGTGGGAAACCTTGAAGCTTTCTTT. Encoded protein: CASSVGNLEAFF.

The chain carries TRBV2 and TRBJ1-2; D unclear. With 3 bases removed from V and 8 bases from J, the gap between germline ends came to 16 bases. The CDR3 extends over 14 amino acids. CDR1 and CDR2 (germline): SNHLY, FYNNEI. CDR3 loop: CASSEDGPSGGYTF. In DNA form, the CDR3 reads TGTGCCAGCAGTGAGGACGGACCCTCGGGGGGCTACACCTTC.

This chain joins TRBV7-8 and TRBJ2-3, with 11 bases fitting TRBD2. Per germline, CDR1 SGHVS and CDR2 FQNEAQ. CDR3 length: 19 residues. The ends lost 1 base at V and 5 bases at J; junction bases unmatched: 14. The CDR3 DNA reads as TGTGCCAGCAGCTTAGAGCCCCGTCGAGTAGCGGGGGGGCAAGATACGCAGTATTTT. Translating it yields CASSLEPRRVAGGQDTQYF.

The J gene is TRBJ2-7, the V gene TRBV6-1, with D possibly being TRBD1 (5 bases). V was pared by 4 bases and J by 1 base, with 17 bases between. CDR3 size: 16 residues. From germline, CDR1 is MNHNS and CDR2 SASEGT. The CDR3 region is CASSALSLAGSYEQYF. The CDR3 bases are TGTGCCAGCAGTGCCCTGTCCTTGGCAGGGTCCTACGAGCAGTACTTC.

Here the CDR3 DNA reads TGTGCCAGCAGCCCTAGGGGGGCGGACACTGAAGCTTTCTTT. It specifies CASSPRGADTEAFF. The genes are TRBV7-3 and TRBJ1-1; maybe TRBD1 (6 bases). The CDR3 length is 14 residues. Trimming took off 5 bases at V and 3 bases at J, with 13 bases between the two ends. Germline-derived CDR1 and CDR2 are SGHTA and FQGTGA. The whole variable domain, remainder taken from reference TRBV7-3 and TRBJ1-1, is GAGVSQTPSNKVTEKGKYVELRCDPISGHTALYWYRQSLGQGPEFLIYFQGTGAADDSGLPNDRFFAVRPEGSVSTLKIQRTERGDSAVYLCASSPRGADTEAFFGQGTRLTVV.

This clone appeared a single time. V is TRBV25-1 and J is TRBJ1-4; tentative D call: TRBD1 (5 bases). The CDR3 loop spans 18 amino acids. V shed 0 bases and J shed 2 bases, with 16 bases lying between them. Germline CDR1 MGHDK, CDR2 SYGVNS. This chain's CDR3 is CASSEYAGAWGTNEKLFF. CDR3 nucleotides: TGTGCCAGCAGTGAATACGCCGGCGCATGGGGGACTAATGAAAAACTGTTTTTT.

V gene TRBV30 combines with J gene TRBJ1-1; perhaps TRBD1 as D (6 bases). The V end was cut by 1 base, the J end by 5 bases, with 11 bases between. The germline CDR1 and CDR2 sequences are GTSNPN and SVGIG (reference sequence). The CDR3 runs 13 residues. This CDR3 is CAWSEGGWTEAFF. In DNA, the CDR3 is TGTGCCTGGAGTGAGGGGGGGTGGACTGAAGCTTTCTTT. The variable domain in full, with the rest retrieved from reference TRBV30 and TRBJ1-1, is SQTIHQWPATLVQPVGSPLSLECTVEGTSNPNLYWYRQAAGRGLQLLFYSVGIGQISSEVPQNLSASRPQDRQFILSSKKLLLSDSGFYLCAWSEGGWTEAFFGQGTRLTVV.

The CDR3 DNA sequence: TGTGCCAGCAGCAAAACTAGCGGGAGGGCCTCCTACGAGCAGTACTTC. Its translation: CASSKTSGRASYEQYF. This sequence joins TRBV5-5 and TRBJ2-7, with 13 nucleotides matching TRBD2. V lost 4 bases to trimming and J lost 0 bases; unmatched junction nucleotides: 4. CDR1 is SGHKS and CDR2 is YYEKEE in the germline V gene (reference sequence). The CDR3 is made up of 16 amino acids.

This clone was seen a few times. The gene calls are TRBV15 and TRBJ1-5; D remains ambiguous. The V and J ends lost 0 bases and 6 bases respectively, with 6 bases between them. Per germline, CDR1 LNHNV and CDR2 YYDKDF (reference sequence). This CDR3 spans 13 amino acids. For the CDR3, the DNA is TGTGCCACCAGCAGAGAGCCTCGTCAGCCCCAGCATTTT. Amino acid sequence: CATSREPRQPQHF. Variable domain in full (rest from reference TRBV15 and TRBJ1-5): DAMVIQNPRYQVTQFGKPVTLSCSQTLNHNVMYWYQQKSSQAPKLLFHYYDKDFNNEADTPDNFQSRRPNTSFCFLDIRSPGLGDTAMYLCATSREPRQPQHFGDGTRLSIL.

V is TRBV19 and J is TRBJ1-2, with TRBD1 identical over 8 bases. J gave up 4 bases and V 5 bases, and 12 bases lay outside the gene matches. This CDR3 region has 16 residues. CDR1 and CDR2 (germline): LNHDA, SQIVND (reference sequence). The CDR3 region has the DNA TGTGCCAGTAGTGGCGCCGGGCAGGGGGCTCCCTATGGCTACACCTTC. It codes for CASSGAGQGAPYGYTF.

The chain is built from TRBV13 and TRBJ2-5, with 11 bases fitting TRBD2. With V trimmed by 5 bases and J by 5 bases, 4 bases remained unmatched. The CDR3 has 14 residues. In germline, CDR1 is PRHDT, CDR2 FYEKMQ (reference sequence). The CDR3 DNA is TGTGCCAGCAGCCTAGCGGGGGGCCGGGAGACCCAGTACTTC. It encodes CASSLAGGRETQYF.

The chain combines TRBV5-1 with TRBJ2-5; D is undetermined. The CDR3 consists of 12 residues. V shed 0 bases and J shed 5 bases, with 5 bases lying between them. Germline CDR1 reads SGHRS; CDR2 reads YFSETQ. CDR3 residues: CASSLDPETQYF. The DNA for the CDR3 is TGCGCCAGCAGCTTGGATCCGGAGACCCAGTACTTC.

The sample holds a few counts of this clone. The chain carries TRBV18 and TRBJ1-2, with D hard to call. Germline lookup yields CDR1 KGHSH and CDR2 LQKENI. Deletions cut 2 bases from V and 13 bases from J, with 20 bases between. The CDR3 spans 14 residues. The CDR3 DNA follows: TGTGCCAGCTCACCAAGCTCGGGTTCCCAGGAAGGCACCTTC. This gives the protein CASSPSSGSQEGTF.

The V call is TRBV13, the J call TRBJ2-3, with TRBD1 matching 7 bases. Germline V lookup: CDR1 PRHDT, CDR2 FYEKMQ (reference sequence). Trimming took 2 bases from V and 4 from J; bases not matched to a gene: 12. The CDR3 runs 17 residues. The CDR3 sequence is CASSLLQGRIDSDTQYF. Written as DNA, the CDR3 is TGTGCCAGCAGCTTACTACAGGGGAGAATCGATTCAGATACGCAGTATTTT.

The genes are TRBV9 and TRBJ2-3, with unresolved D. Germline V gene lookup returns CDR1 SGDLS and CDR2 YYNGEE. Trimming removed 0 bases from V and 2 bases from J, with 4 bases in between. The CDR3 runs to 13 residues. Here the CDR3 reads CASSVGLTDTQYF. For the CDR3, the DNA is TGTGCCAGCAGCGTAGGACTCACAGATACGCAGTATTTT.

The J gene is TRBJ2-1, the V gene TRBV6-5, with no clear D. In germline, CDR1 is MNHEY, CDR2 SVGAGI. The V and J ends lost 5 bases and 2 bases respectively, with 10 bases between them. This CDR3 has 14 residues. The CDR3 DNA reads TGTGCCAGCAGTCCTGGCGTAGCCTACAATGAGCAGTTCTTC. As protein: CASSPGVAYNEQFF.

As DNA, the CDR3 is TGTGCCAGCAGTGGACGGATCCAAGAGACCCAGTACTTC. Residues: CASSGRIQETQYF. The V and J genes are TRBV2 and TRBJ2-5; unclear D gene. Germline assignment: CDR1 SNHLY and CDR2 FYNNEI. The CDR3 spans 13 residues. V gave up 4 bases and J gave up 1 base, with 7 bases separating them.

The chain combines TRBV7-9 with TRBJ2-7; unclear D gene. Germline CDR1 reads SEHNR; CDR2 reads FQNEAQ (reference sequence). V lost 0 bases and J 3 bases, leaving 15 bases between the germline ends. The length of the CDR3 is 16 residues. The CDR3, as DNA: TGTGCCAGCAGCTTAGCAACGAGGCTCGGAAACTACGAGCAGTACTTC. Translating it yields CASSLATRLGNYEQYF.

The rearrangement uses TRBV19 and TRBJ2-1; 7 bases are shared with TRBD1. V dropped 6 bases and J dropped 10; count of bases not matched to a gene: 6. Germline-derived CDR1 and CDR2 are LNHDA and SQIVND (reference sequence). The CDR3 consists of 12 residues. As DNA, the CDR3 is TGTGCCAGTAGCCCATTGGGACAGGAGCAGTTCTTC. Encoded protein: CASSPLGQEQFF.

The CDR3 DNA follows: TGTGCCAGCAGTTACGTGGCAGGGAGACCTCAAGAGACCCAGTACTTC. Translation gives CASSYVAGRPQETQYF. The rearrangement links TRBV6-5 to TRBJ2-5; perhaps D is TRBD1 or TRBD2 (5 bases each). Between the trimmed V and J ends, which lost 2 bases and 2 bases, there was a span of 15 bases. The CDR3 is 16 amino acids. From germline, CDR1 is MNHEY and CDR2 SVGAGI.

The chain couples TRBV5-1 to TRBJ1-1, with D possibly matching TRBD1 (6 bases). The CDR3 contains 13 residues. Germline CDR1 is SGHRS and CDR2 is YFSETQ. The V and J ends lost 2 bases and 4 bases respectively, with 9 bases between them. CDR3 DNA sequence: TGCGCCAGCAGCTTAGGACAGTTCACTGAAGCTTTCTTT. This sequence encodes CASSLGQFTEAFF.

In this sample, this clone turned up once. The rearrangement joins TRBV6-1 to TRBJ1-1; D unclear. Germline assignment: CDR1 MNHNS and CDR2 SASEGT. V gave up 0 bases and J gave up 4 bases, with 6 bases separating them. CDR3 length equals 13 residues. CDR3 DNA: TGTGCCAGCAGTGAAGCAGCGGGCACTGAAGCTTTCTTT. Protein sequence: CASSEAAGTEAFF.